Listed here are 12 T cell receptor beta chains from one sample, sequenced in a study of blood T cell repertoires in COVID-19. Here immunoSEQ multiplex PCR was the method, and the copy in TCRdb shows in-frame clones only, minus some. The sample includes 85,000 to 95,000 clones, 85% to 95% of them seen just once. The sequenced sample consisted of peripheral blood. The receptors come from a woman in her forties or fifties in a cohort sampled during active COVID-19.

The chain employs TRBV5-1 and TRBJ2-3; 8 bases align to TRBD2. The CDR3 extends over 16 amino acids. With V trimmed by 4 bases and J by 6 bases, 13 bases remained unmatched. Per germline, CDR1 SGHRS and CDR2 YFSETQ. CDR3 sequence reads: CASSAPGLEHKDTQYF. The CDR3 DNA is TGCGCCAGCAGCGCCCCGGGACTAGAGCACAAGGATACGCAGTATTTT. Drawing the rest from reference TRBV5-1 and TRBJ2-3, the complete variable domain is KAGVTQTPRYLIKTRGQQVTLSCSPISGHRSVSWYQQTPGQGLQFLFEYFSETQRNKGNFPGRFSGRQFSNSRSEMNVSTLELGDSALYLCASSAPGLEHKDTQYFGPGTRLTVL.

The chain uses TRBV27 and TRBJ1-1, with 9 bases aligning to TRBD1. The CDR3 length is 13 residues. Germline-derived CDR1 and CDR2 are MNHEY and SMNVEV (reference sequence). With 7 bases clipped from V and 4 bases from J, the junction kept 4 bases outside the gene matches. As DNA, the CDR3 is TGTGCCAGCACTCCGGGACAGGGCACTGAAGCTTTCTTT. It is translated as CASTPGQGTEAFF.

J is TRBJ2-7 and V is TRBV2; tentative D call: TRBD2 (6 bases). V lost 0 bases to trimming and J lost 3 bases, with 6 bases between them. Per germline, CDR1 SNHLY and CDR2 FYNNEI. The CDR3 is 13 residues long. CDR3 sequence reads: CASSEAEGYEQYF. As DNA, the CDR3 is TGTGCCAGCAGTGAAGCGGAGGGCTACGAGCAGTACTTC.

The chain combines TRBV10-3 with TRBJ1-2; 7 bases match TRBD1. CDR3 length equals 15 residues. Looked up from germline, CDR1 is ENHRY and CDR2 is SYGVKD. Unmatched junction bases numbered 14, after V lost 11 bases and J lost 2 bases. The CDR3 DNA is TGTGCCCTAAGGGGTACAACAGGGGCCAACTATGGCTACACCTTC. The encoded protein is CALRGTTGANYGYTF.

The chain joins TRBV12-3 or TRBV12-4 to TRBJ2-5; TRBD1 aligns across 7 bases. This CDR3 contains 13 residues. V dropped 5 bases and J dropped 5; count of bases not matched to a gene: 5. The CDR3 nucleotides are TGTGCCAGCAGTGACAGGGCTGCGGAGACCCAGTACTTC. It is translated as CASSDRAAETQYF.

This clone was seen just once. The V and J genes are TRBV9 and TRBJ2-3; D gene uncertain. CDR1 is SGDLS, CDR2 YYNGEE, per germline. This CDR3 comprises 15 residues. Deletions cut 4 bases from V and 3 bases from J, with 15 bases between. This CDR3 reads CASSPNAVWTDTQYF. The DNA for the CDR3 is TGTGCCAGCAGCCCCAATGCAGTGTGGACAGATACGCAGTATTTT.

V is TRBV4-1 and J is TRBJ2-5; 7 bases align to TRBD1. Trimming removed 5 bases from V and 3 bases from J; junction bases left unmatched: 9. The germline gives CDR1 MGHRA, CDR2 YSYEKL. This CDR3 has 15 residues. CDR3 region: CASSGADRVKETQYF. DNA for the CDR3: TGCGCCAGCAGCGGAGCTGACAGGGTGAAAGAGACCCAGTACTTC.

This chain connects TRBV29-1 to TRBJ2-3; 7 bases fit TRBD2. Losses at the gene ends were 7 bases for V and 4 bases for J; bases not matched to a gene: 11. The CDR3 sequence is 14 residues long. Germline V gives CDR1 SQVTM, CDR2 ANQGSEA. The CDR3 is CSAGAGAGSDTQYF. The CDR3 DNA reads TGCAGCGCCGGGGCGGGAGCGGGGTCAGATACGCAGTATTTT.

The count of this clone is one. The chain has TRBV11-3 and TRBJ2-1, with a weak D call TRBD2 (6 bases). Trimming left V 5 bases short and J 0 bases short, with 20 bases between. The length of the CDR3 is 18 residues. CDR1 and CDR2 (germline): SGHNT, YENEEA. CDR3 loop: CASSQGLTPRSSYNEQFF. The CDR3 bases are TGTGCCAGCAGCCAGGGACTTACCCCTCGGAGCTCCTACAATGAGCAGTTCTTC. The full variable domain, its missing parts supplied by reference TRBV11-3 and TRBJ2-1, is EAGVVQSPRYKIIEKKQPVAFWCNPISGHNTLYWYLQNLGQGPELLIRYENEEAVDDSQLPKDRFSAERLKGVDSTLKIQPAELGDSAVYLCASSQGLTPRSSYNEQFFGPGTRLTVL.

The chain links TRBV4-2 to TRBJ2-1, with 8 bases lining up with TRBD2. Germline assignment: CDR1 LGHNA and CDR2 YNFKEQ. J lost 9 bases, V lost 4 bases, and 11 bases had no gene match. The CDR3 length is 15 residues. Here the CDR3 reads CASSLNLAGTGEQFF. CDR3 sequence (DNA): TGTGCCAGCAGCCTAAACTTAGCGGGAACGGGTGAGCAGTTCTTC.

The chain joins TRBV6-5 to TRBJ2-1, with TRBD2 identical over 9 bases. Germline assignment: CDR1 MNHEY and CDR2 SVGAGI. This CDR3 spans 15 amino acids. Trimming removed 7 bases from V and 3 bases from J; junction bases left unmatched: 7. The CDR3 DNA reads as TGTGCCAGCACCATAGCGGGAGCGGTCTACAATGAGCAGTTCTTC. Translation: CASTIAGAVYNEQFF.

This clone was observed a single time. The gene calls are TRBV7-9 and TRBJ2-3, with 7 bases that match TRBD2. Germline V lookup: CDR1 SEHNR, CDR2 FQNEAQ (reference sequence). The CDR3 loop spans 17 amino acids. V shed 1 base and J 1 base; nucleotides not matched to a gene: 8. The CDR3 DNA reads TGTGCCAGCAGCTTAGGTTGGCCTAGCGGTCGCACAGATACGCAGTATTTT. Protein product: CASSLGWPSGRTDTQYF.